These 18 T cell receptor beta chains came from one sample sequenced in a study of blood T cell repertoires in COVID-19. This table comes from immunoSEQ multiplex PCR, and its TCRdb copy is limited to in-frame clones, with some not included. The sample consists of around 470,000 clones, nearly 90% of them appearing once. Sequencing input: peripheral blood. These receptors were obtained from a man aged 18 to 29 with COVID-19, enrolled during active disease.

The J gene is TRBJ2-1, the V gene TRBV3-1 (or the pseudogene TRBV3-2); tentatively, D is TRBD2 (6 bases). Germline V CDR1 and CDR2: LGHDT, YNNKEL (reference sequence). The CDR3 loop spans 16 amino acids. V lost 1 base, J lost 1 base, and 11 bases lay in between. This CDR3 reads CASSQVPGRSYNEQFF. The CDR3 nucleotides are TGTGCCAGCAGCCAAGTTCCAGGGAGGTCCTACAATGAGCAGTTCTTC.

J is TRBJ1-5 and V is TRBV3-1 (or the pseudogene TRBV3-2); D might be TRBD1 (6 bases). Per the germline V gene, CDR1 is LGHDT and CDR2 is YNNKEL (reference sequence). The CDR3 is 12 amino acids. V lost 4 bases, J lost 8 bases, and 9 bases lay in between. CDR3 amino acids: CASSLQGKPQHF. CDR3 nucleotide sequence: TGTGCCAGCAGCCTACAGGGTAAGCCCCAGCATTTT.

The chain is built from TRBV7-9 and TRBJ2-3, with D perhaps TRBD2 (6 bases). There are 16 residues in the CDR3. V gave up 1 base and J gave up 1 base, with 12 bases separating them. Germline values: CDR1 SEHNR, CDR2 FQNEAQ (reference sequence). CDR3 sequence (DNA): TGTGCCAGCAGCTTAGTGGGGGAGGAGGGCACAGATACGCAGTATTTT. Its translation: CASSLVGEEGTDTQYF.

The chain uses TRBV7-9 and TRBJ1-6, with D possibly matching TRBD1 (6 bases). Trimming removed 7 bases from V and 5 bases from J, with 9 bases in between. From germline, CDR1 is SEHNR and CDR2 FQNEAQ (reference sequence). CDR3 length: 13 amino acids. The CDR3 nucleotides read TGTGCCAGCACCACAGGGAATAATTCACCCCTCCACTTT. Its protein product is CASTTGNNSPLHF.

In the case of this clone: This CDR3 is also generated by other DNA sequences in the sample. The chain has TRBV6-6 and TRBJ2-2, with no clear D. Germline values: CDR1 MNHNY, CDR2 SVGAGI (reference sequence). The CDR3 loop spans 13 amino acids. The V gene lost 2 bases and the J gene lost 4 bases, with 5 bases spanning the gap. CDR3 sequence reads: CASSYPGTGELFF. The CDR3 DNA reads TGTGCCAGCAGTTACCCCGGCACCGGGGAGCTGTTTTTT.

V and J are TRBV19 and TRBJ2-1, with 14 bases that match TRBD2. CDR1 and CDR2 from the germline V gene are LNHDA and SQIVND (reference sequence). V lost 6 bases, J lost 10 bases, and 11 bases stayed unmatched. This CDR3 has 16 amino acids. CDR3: CASRRGLAGVTREQFF. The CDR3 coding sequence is TGTGCCAGTAGACGGGGACTAGCGGGGGTGACGCGGGAGCAGTTCTTC.

The CDR3 DNA reads TGTGCCAGCAGCCCACGGGACACTTACAATGAGCAGTTCTTC. It is translated as CASSPRDTYNEQFF. The gene calls are TRBV11-2 and TRBJ2-1; TRBD1 might be the D (6 bases). The length of the CDR3 is 14 residues. The V gene lost 5 bases and the J gene lost 4 bases, with 12 bases spanning the gap. Germline-derived CDR1 and CDR2 are SGHAT and FQNNGV.

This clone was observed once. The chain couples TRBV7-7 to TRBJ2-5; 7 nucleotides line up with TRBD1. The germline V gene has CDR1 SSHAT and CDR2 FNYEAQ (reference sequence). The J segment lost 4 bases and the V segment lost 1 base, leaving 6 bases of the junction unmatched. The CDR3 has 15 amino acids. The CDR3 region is CASSLGTGVVETQYF. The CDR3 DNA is TGTGCCAGCAGCTTAGGCACAGGGGTTGTAGAGACCCAGTACTTC.

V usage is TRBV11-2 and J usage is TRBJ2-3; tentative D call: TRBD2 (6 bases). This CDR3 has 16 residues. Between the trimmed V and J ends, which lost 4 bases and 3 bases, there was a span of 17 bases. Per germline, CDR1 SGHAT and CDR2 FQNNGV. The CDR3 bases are TGTGCCAGCAGCTCGTCCCGGGACTGGGGAACAGATACGCAGTATTTT. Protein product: CASSSSRDWGTDTQYF.

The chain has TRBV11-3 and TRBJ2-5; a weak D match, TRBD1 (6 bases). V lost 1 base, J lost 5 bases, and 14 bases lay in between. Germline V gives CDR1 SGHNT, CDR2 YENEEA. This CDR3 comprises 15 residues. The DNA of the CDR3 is TGTGCCAGCAGCTTAGGTCTGGGGGCCGGGGAGACCCAGTACTTC. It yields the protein CASSLGLGAGETQYF.

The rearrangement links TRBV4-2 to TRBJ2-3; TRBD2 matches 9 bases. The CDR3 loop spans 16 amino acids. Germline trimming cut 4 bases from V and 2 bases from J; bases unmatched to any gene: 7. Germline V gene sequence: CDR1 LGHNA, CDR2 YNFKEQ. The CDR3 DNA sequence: TGTGCCAGCAGCCTAGTTGAGCGGGGGGCCACAGATACGCAGTATTTT. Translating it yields CASSLVERGATDTQYF.

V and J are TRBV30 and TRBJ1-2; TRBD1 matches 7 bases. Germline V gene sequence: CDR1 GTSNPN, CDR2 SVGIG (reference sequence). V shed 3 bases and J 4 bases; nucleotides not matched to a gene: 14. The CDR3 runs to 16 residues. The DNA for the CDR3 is TGTGCCTGGAGCCTCTTAGGGGGCTCGGGGATCTATGGCTACACCTTC. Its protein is CAWSLLGGSGIYGYTF. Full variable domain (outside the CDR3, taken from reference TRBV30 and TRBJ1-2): SQTIHQWPATLVQPVGSPLSLECTVEGTSNPNLYWYRQAAGRGLQLLFYSVGIGQISSEVPQNLSASRPQDRQFILSSKKLLLSDSGFYLCAWSLLGGSGIYGYTFGSGTRLTVV.

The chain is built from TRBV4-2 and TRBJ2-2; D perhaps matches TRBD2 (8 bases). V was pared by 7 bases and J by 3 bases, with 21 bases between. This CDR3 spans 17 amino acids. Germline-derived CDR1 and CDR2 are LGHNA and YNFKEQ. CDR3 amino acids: CASTRGPVSGDTGELFF. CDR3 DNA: TGTGCCAGCACGAGGGGGCCTGTTAGCGGGGACACCGGGGAGCTGTTTTTT.

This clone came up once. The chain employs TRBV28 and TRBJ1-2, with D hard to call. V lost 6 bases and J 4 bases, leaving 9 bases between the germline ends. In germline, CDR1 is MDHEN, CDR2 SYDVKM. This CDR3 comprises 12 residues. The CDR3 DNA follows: TGTGCCAGCAGGGTGCAGTCCTATGGCTACACCTTC. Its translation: CASRVQSYGYTF.

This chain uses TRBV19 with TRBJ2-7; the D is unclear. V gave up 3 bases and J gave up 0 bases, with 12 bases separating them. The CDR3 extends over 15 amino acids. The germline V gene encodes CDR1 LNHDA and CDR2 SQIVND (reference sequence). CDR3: CASSIPLGSSYEQYF. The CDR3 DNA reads TGTGCCAGTAGTATTCCCCTGGGCAGCTCCTACGAGCAGTACTTC.

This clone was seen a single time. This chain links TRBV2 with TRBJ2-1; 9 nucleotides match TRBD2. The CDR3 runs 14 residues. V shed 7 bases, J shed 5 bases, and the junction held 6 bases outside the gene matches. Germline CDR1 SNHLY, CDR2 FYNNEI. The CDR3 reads CASTPAGGHNEQFF. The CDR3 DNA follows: TGTGCCAGCACTCCAGCGGGGGGCCACAATGAGCAGTTCTTC. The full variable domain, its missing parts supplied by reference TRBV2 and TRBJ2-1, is EPEVTQTPSHQVTQMGQEVILRCVPISNHLYFYWYRQILGQKVEFLVSFYNNEISEKSEIFDDQFSVERPDGSNFTLKIRSTKLEDSAMYFCASTPAGGHNEQFFGPGTRLTVL.

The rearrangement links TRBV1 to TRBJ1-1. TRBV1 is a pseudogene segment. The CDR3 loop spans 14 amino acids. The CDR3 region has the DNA TGCACCAGCAGCCAACGAGTTGGCGGGTGTGAAGCTTTCTTT. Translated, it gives CTSSQRVGGCEAFF.

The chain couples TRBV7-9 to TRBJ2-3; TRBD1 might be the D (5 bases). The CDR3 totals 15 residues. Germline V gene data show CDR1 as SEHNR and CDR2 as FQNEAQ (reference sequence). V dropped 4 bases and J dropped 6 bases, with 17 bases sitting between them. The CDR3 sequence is CASSWTRGLGDTQYF. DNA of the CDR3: TGTGCCAGCAGCTGGACAAGGGGCCTTGGGGATACGCAGTATTTT.